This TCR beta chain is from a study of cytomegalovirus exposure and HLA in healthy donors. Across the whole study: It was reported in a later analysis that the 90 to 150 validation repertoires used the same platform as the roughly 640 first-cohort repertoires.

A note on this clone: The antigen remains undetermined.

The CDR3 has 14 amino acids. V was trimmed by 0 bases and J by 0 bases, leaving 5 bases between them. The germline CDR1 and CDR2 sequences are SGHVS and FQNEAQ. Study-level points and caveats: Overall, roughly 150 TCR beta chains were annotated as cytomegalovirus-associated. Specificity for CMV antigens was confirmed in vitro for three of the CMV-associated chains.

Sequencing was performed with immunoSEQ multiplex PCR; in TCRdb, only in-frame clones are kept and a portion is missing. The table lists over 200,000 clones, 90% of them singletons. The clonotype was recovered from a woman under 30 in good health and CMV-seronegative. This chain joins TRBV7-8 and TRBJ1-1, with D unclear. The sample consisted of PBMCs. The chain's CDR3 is CASSLAALNTEAFF. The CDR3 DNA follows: TGTGCCAGCAGCTTAGCGGCCCTGAACACTGAAGCTTTCTTT.